The clone carrying this T cell receptor beta chain has just a few counts. The antigen remains unidentified. The CDR3 runs 15 residues. Germline values: CDR1 MNHEY, CDR2 SVGAGI. J lost 4 bases, V lost 0 bases, and 3 bases had no gene match. The entry originates in a study of T-cell memory formation after mild COVID-19. Study overall: Clusters were largely donor specific.

Study outcomes and limitations: Later expanders leaned CD4+, whereas day 15 to 85 contracting clones were balanced CD4/CD8. Certain responding clones were present in pre-infection memory, suggesting participation of cross-reactive memory. Nothing showed for sure that second-wave clones peaking on day 37 were SARS-CoV-2 specific.

MiXCR, applied by TCRdb to the 5' RACE reads, yields one record per CDR3 protein. The table shows 300,000 to 350,000 distinct CDR3 sequences, with roughly 19% occurring only once. The genes are TRBV6-5 and TRBJ2-5; TRBD1 matches 9 bases. The clonotype was recovered from a man in his late teens or twenties who had mild COVID-19 (a few samples of this study predate the infection). Cell type and time point are not known. Material: PBMCs or a T cell subset sorted from them (not recorded which). CDR3 DNA sequence: TGTGCCAGCAGTTACTCATGGACAGGGGCAGAGACCCAGTACTTC. This sequence encodes CASSYSWTGAETQYF.